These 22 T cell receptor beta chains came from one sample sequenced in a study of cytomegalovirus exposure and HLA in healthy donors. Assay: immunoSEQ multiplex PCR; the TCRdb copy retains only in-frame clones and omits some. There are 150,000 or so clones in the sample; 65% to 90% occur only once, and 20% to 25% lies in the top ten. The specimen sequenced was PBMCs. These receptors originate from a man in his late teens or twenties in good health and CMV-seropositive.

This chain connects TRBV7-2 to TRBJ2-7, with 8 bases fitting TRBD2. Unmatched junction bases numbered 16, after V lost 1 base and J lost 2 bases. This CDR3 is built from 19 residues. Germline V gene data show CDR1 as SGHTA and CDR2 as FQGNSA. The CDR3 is CASSLGGTSGTQRAYEQYF. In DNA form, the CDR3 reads TGTGCCAGCAGCTTAGGGGGAACTAGCGGAACACAAAGGGCCTACGAGCAGTACTTC.

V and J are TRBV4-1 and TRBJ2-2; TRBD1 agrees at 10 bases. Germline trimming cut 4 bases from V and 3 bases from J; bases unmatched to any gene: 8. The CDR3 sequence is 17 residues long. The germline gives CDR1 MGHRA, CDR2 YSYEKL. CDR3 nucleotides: TGCGCCAGCAGCCTTCATACCGGGACAGGGGACACCGGGGAGCTGTTTTTT. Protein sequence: CASSLHTGTGDTGELFF.

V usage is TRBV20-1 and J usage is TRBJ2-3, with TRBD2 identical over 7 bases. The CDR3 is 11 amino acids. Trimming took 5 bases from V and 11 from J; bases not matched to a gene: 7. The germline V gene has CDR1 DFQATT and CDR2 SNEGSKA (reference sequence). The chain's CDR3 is CSAGPGGRQYF. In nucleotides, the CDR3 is TGCAGTGCTGGCCCGGGCGGGAGGCAGTATTTT.

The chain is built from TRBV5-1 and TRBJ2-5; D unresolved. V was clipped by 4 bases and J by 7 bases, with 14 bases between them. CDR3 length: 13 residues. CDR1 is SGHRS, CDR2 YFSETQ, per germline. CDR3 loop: CASSQGLSGTQYF. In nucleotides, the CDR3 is TGCGCCAGCAGCCAAGGCCTCTCGGGGACCCAGTACTTC.

CDR3 region: CASSLGVSGGSYEQYF. CDR3 DNA sequence: TGTGCCAGCAGCTTAGGGGTTAGCGGGGGCTCCTACGAGCAGTACTTC. This chain links TRBV13 with TRBJ2-7; 9 bases are a match to TRBD2. In germline, CDR1 is PRHDT, CDR2 FYEKMQ (reference sequence). The CDR3 runs to 16 residues. V was clipped by 0 bases and J by 0 bases; unmatched bases: 3.

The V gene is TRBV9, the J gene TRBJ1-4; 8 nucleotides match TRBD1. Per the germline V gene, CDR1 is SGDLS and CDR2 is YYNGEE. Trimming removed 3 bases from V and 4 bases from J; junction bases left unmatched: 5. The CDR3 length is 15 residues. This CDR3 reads CASSGGQGGNEKLFF. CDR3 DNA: TGTGCCAGCAGCGGCGGACAGGGAGGTAATGAAAAACTGTTTTTT.

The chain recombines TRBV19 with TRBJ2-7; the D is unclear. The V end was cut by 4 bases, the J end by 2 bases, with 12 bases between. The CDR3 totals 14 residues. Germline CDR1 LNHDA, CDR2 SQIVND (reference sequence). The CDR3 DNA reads TGTGCCAGTAGTACTTTAGCCTCCCCCTACGAGCAGTACTTC. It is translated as CASSTLASPYEQYF.

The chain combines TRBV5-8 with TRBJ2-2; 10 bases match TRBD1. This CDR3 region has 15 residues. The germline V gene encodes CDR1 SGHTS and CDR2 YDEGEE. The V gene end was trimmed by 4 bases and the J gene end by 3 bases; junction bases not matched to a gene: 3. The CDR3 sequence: CASSTGQGYTGELFF. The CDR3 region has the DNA TGTGCCAGCAGCACGGGACAGGGGTACACCGGGGAGCTGTTTTTT.

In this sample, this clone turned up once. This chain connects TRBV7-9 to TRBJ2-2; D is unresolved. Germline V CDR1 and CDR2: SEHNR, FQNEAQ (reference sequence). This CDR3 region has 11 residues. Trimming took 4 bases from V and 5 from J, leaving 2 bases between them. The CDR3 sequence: CASSSTGELFF. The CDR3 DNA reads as TGTGCCAGCAGCTCGACCGGGGAGCTGTTTTTT.

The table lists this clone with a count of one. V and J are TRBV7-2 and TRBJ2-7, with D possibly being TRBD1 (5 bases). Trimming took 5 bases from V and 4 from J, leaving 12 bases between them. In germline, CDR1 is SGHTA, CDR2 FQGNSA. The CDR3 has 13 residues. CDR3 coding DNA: TGTGCCAGCAGCCGAGCTAGGGGTTACGAGCAGTACTTC. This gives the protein CASSRARGYEQYF.

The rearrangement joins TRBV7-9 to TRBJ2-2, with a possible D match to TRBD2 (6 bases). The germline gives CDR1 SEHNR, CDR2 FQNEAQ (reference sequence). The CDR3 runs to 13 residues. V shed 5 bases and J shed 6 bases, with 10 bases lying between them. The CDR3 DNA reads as TGTGCCAGCAGCGCGGGGATCCCCGGGGAGCTGTTTTTT. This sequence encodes CASSAGIPGELFF.

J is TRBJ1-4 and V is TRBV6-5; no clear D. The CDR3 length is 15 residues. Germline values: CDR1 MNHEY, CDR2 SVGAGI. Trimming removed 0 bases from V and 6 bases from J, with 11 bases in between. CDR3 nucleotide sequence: TGTGCCAGCAGTTACTCAGCGGCTTCCTATGAAAAACTGTTTTTT. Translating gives CASSYSAASYEKLFF.

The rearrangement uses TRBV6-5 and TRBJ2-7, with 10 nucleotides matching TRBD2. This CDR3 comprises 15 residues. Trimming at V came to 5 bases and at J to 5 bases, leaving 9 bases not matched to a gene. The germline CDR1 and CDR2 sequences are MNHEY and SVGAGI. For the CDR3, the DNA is TGTGCCAGCAGTCAGCGAAGCGGGGGGGTCGACGAGCAGTACTTC. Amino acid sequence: CASSQRSGGVDEQYF.

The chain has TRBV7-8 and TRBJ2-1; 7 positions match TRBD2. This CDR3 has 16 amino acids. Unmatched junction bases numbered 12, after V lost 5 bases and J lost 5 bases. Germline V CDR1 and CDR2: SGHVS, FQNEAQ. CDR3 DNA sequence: TGTGCCAGCAGCACAAAGCGGGACCAGCGGAACAATGAGCAGTTCTTC. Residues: CASSTKRDQRNNEQFF.

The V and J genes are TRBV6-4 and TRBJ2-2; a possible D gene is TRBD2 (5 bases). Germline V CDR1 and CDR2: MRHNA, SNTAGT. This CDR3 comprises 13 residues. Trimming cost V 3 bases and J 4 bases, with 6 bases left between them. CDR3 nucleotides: TGTGCCAGCAGTGAAACTAGCACCGGGGAGCTGTTTTTT. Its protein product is CASSETSTGELFF.

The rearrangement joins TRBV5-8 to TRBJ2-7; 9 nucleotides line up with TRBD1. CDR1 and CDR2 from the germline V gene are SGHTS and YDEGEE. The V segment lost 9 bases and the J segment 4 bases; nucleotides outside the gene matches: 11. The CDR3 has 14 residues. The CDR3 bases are TGTGCCACCCAAACCGGGACAGGGTCTTACGAGCAGTACTTC. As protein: CATQTGTGSYEQYF.

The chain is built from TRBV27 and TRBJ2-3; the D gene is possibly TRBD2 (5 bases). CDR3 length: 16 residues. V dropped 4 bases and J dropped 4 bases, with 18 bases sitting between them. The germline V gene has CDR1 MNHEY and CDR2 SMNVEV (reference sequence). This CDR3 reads CASSSRLASRADTQYF. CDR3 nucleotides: TGTGCCAGCAGTTCCAGACTGGCATCGAGGGCAGATACGCAGTATTTT.

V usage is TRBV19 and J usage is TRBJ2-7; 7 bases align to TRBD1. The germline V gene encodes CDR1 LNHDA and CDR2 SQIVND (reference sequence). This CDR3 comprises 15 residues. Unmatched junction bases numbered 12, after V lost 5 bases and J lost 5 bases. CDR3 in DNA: TGTGCCAGTAGTTCGGACAGGATAAGGTCCCACGAGCAGTACTTC. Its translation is CASSSDRIRSHEQYF.

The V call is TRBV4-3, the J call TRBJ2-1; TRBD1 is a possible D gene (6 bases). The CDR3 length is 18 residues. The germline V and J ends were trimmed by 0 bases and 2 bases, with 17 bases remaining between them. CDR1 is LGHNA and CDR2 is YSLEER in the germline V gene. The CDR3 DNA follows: TGCGCCAGCAGCCAAGATCCCCACGGGCAGGGGACCTACAATGAGCAGTTCTTC. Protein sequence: CASSQDPHGQGTYNEQFF.

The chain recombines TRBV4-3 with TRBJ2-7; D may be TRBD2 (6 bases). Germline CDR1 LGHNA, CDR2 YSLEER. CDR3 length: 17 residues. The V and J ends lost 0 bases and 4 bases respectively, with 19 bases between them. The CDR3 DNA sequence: TGCGCCAGCAGCCAAGATCCCCCCGGCAGCGGGTGGTACGAGCAGTACTTC. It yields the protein CASSQDPPGSGWYEQYF.

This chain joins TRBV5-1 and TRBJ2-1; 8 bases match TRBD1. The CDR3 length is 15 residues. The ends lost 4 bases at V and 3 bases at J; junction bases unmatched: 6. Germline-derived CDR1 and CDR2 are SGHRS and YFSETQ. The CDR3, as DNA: TGCGCCAGCAGCCAACACAGGGGGATCTACAATGAGCAGTTCTTC. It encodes CASSQHRGIYNEQFF.

For the CDR3, the DNA is TGCACCAGCAGCCAAGAAGGGACTAGCGGGAGGGGGGCTGGAGGTCCCCGCTACGAGCAGTACTTC. Amino acids: CTSSQEGTSGRGAGGPRYEQYF. The chain couples TRBV1 to TRBJ2-7; TRBD2 is taken as the D call from the table, unchecked against the DNA. TRBV1 is deemed a pseudogene. The CDR3 extends over 22 amino acids.